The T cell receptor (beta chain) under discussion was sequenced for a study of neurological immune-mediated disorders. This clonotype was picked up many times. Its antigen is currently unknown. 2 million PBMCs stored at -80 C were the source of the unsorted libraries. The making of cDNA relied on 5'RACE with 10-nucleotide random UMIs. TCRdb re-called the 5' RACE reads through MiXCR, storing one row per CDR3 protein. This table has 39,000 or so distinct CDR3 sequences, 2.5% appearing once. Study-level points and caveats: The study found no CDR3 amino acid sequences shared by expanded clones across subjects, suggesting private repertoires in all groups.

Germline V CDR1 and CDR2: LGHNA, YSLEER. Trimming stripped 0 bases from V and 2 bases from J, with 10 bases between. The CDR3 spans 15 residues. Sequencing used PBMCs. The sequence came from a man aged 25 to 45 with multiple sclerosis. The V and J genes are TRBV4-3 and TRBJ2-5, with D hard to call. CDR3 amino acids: CASSQDVRPQETQYF. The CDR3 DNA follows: TGCGCCAGCAGCCAAGATGTCAGGCCACAAGAGACCCAGTACTTC.